A selection of T cell receptor beta chains follows, all from one sample in a study of T cell responses to AZD1222 COVID-19 vaccine. The repertoire was sequenced with immunoSEQ multiplex PCR; TCRdb's copy has only in-frame clones and lacks some. The sample gives roughly 150,000 clones, around nine tenths of which show up once; 0.85% to 1.1% is in the top ten. The specimen comprised peripheral blood, sampled 28 days after the second AZD1222 dose. Receptors originate from an adult who received the AZD1222 COVID-19 vaccine. Both conserved end residues are part of each CDR3. The order of the fields is J gene, D gene, CDR3 length, V gene, clone size, CDR3 protein, CDR3 DNA. The D gene is left open where the match is weak. Clone size, where shown, is once, few, many, or a class for clones that have expanded.

TRBJ1-2 TRBD1 13 TRBV12-3/TRBV12-4 . CASTGAADYGYTF TGTGCCAGTACAGGGGCGGCGGACTATGGCTACACCTTC
TRBJ2-7 TRBD2 16 TRBV5-1 . CASSPNAGGRAYEQYF TGCGCCAGCAGCCCAAACGCCGGGGGGAGAGCCTACGAGCAGTACTTC
TRBJ2-7 TRBD2 17 TRBV3-1/TRBV3-2 . CASSQAGTRGRSYEQYF TGTGCCAGCAGCCAGGCCGGGACTAGGGGGAGGTCCTACGAGCAGTACTTC
TRBJ2-7 TRBD2 14 TRBV11-2 . CASNPGGVGYEQYF TGTGCCAGCAATCCCGGGGGGGTCGGGTACGAGCAGTACTTC
TRBJ2-1 . 16 TRBV7-8 . CASSSPASGSYNEQFF TGTGCCAGCAGCTCTCCGGCCAGCGGGTCCTACAATGAGCAGTTCTTC
TRBJ2-7 . 17 TRBV7-9 . CASSRPRLGRHSYEQYF TGTGCCAGCAGCCGACCCCGGTTGGGGCGGCACTCCTACGAGCAGTACTTC
TRBJ2-5 TRBD2 14 TRBV4-1 . CASSHLRGGETQYF TGCGCCAGCAGCCATTTGCGGGGAGGGGAGACCCAGTACTTC
TRBJ2-5 . 17 TRBV4-2 once CASSHVQSGWGRETQYF TGTGCCAGCAGCCACGTTCAGTCAGGGTGGGGCCGGGAGACCCAGTACTTC
TRBJ2-7 . 12 TRBV2 . CASRGTSYEQYF TGTGCCAGCAGGGGCACCTCCTACGAGCAGTACTTC
TRBJ2-5 . 14 TRBV10-3 . CAISEPDGQETQYF TGTGCCATCAGTGAGCCCGACGGCCAAGAGACCCAGTACTTC
TRBJ2-1 . 13 TRBV12-3/TRBV12-4 . CASSPPANFEQFF TGTGCCAGCAGTCCACCGGCGAATTTTGAGCAGTTCTTC
TRBJ2-7 . 13 TRBV20-1 . CSASLQGGYEQYF TGCAGTGCTAGTTTACAGGGCGGCTACGAGCAGTACTTC
TRBJ2-1 . 16 TRBV4-2 . CASSPRGSSSYNEQFF TGTGCCAGCAGCCCTAGGGGGTCGTCATCCTACAATGAGCAGTTCTTC
TRBJ1-1 TRBD1 14 TRBV6-4 . CASSAGQGRTEAFF TGTGCCAGCAGTGCCGGACAGGGTAGAACTGAAGCTTTCTTT
TRBJ2-7 . 15 TRBV4-1 . CASSQTGSGAYEQYF TGCGCCAGCAGCCAAACAGGGAGTGGAGCCTACGAGCAGTACTTC
TRBJ2-1 TRBD2 16 TRBV7-2 . CASSLEARGFHNEQFF TGTGCCAGCAGCTTAGAGGCGCGGGGGTTCCACAATGAGCAGTTCTTC
TRBJ1-6 . 13 TRBV30 . CACSEGGDSPLHF TGTGCCTGCTCCGAGGGGGGGGATTCACCCCTCCACTTT
TRBJ1-6 . 14 TRBV6-5 once CASSQGPPGSPLHF TGTGCCAGCAGCCAAGGGCCCCCGGGTTCACCCCTCCACTTT
TRBJ1-2 TRBD1 14 TRBV9 . CASSAETGGSGYTF TGTGCCAGCAGCGCAGAGACAGGGGGTAGTGGCTACACCTTC
TRBJ1-2 TRBD1 15 TRBV6-1 . CASSEAGQGRDGYTF TGTGCCAGCAGTGAAGCGGGACAGGGAAGGGATGGCTACACCTTC
TRBJ1-5 TRBD1 15 TRBV19 . CASSIGQVNNQPQHF TGTGCCAGTAGTATTGGACAGGTAAACAATCAGCCCCAGCATTTT
TRBJ2-1 . 13 TRBV18 once CASSRDPLYEQFF TGTGCCAGTTCCCGGGACCCACTCTATGAGCAGTTCTTC
TRBJ1-2 . 16 TRBV5-1 . CASSFGSQGLRGGYTF TGCGCCAGCAGCTTTGGGTCGCAGGGCCTCCGCGGGGGCTACACCTTC
TRBJ2-3 . 13 TRBV15 . CATSRVRVDTQYF TGTGCCACCAGCAGAGTTCGGGTCGATACGCAGTATTTT
TRBJ1-2 TRBD1 12 TRBV5-6 few CASSNDRGGYTF TGTGCCAGCAGCAATGACAGGGGAGGCTACACCTTC
TRBJ1-4 . 15 TRBV15 . CATSRESLTGEKLFF TGTGCCACCAGCAGAGAGTCCTTAACGGGTGAAAAACTGTTTTTT
TRBJ1-5 . 15 TRBV19 once CASSMTDGIRQPQHF TGTGCCAGTAGTATGACCGACGGCATCAGGCAGCCCCAGCATTTT
TRBJ1-5 . 16 TRBV19 . CASSIAGALGNQPQHF TGTGCCAGTAGTATCGCGGGGGCCTTGGGCAATCAGCCCCAGCATTTT
TRBJ1-5 . 15 TRBV6-5 few CASMDRYYSNQPQHF TGTGCCAGCATGGACAGATATTATAGCAATCAGCCCCAGCATTTT
TRBJ2-1 . 16 TRBV4-1 . CASSPPRAGSYNEQFF TGCGCCAGCAGCCCCCCCCGGGCAGGTTCCTACAATGAGCAGTTCTTC
TRBJ2-7 . 13 TRBV6-7 . CASSYSLGVEQYF TGTGCCAGCAGTTACTCGTTGGGGGTCGAGCAGTACTTC
TRBJ2-7 . 14 TRBV24-1 . CATSGYKSPDEQYF TGTGCCACCAGTGGGTATAAATCTCCGGACGAGCAGTACTTC
TRBJ2-7 . 14 TRBV27 . CASSLSGGFSEQYF TGTGCCAGCAGTTTATCGGGGGGTTTCAGCGAGCAGTACTTC
TRBJ2-7 . 13 TRBV7-9 . CASSLQASYEQYF TGTGCCAGCAGCTTACAGGCTTCCTACGAGCAGTACTTC
TRBJ1-1 . 11 TRBV30 . CAWSVRGATFF TGTGCCTGGAGTGTACGGGGGGCAACTTTCTTT
TRBJ1-2 . 14 TRBV19 . CATQNWGGNYGYTF TGTGCCACCCAAAATTGGGGGGGGAACTATGGCTACACCTTC
TRBJ1-1 . 16 TRBV27 few CASSFYRDFGGAEAFF TGTGCCAGCAGTTTTTACCGGGACTTCGGAGGGGCTGAAGCTTTCTTT
TRBJ2-6 . 19 TRBV3-1/TRBV3-2 once CASSQGSVPGLGGANVLTF TGTGCCAGCAGCCAAGGATCCGTTCCGGGTTTAGGTGGGGCCAACGTCCTGACTTTC
TRBJ1-4 . 14 TRBV2 once CASSEGRTNEKLFF TGTGCCAGCAGTGAAGGGCGAACTAATGAAAAACTGTTTTTT
TRBJ2-7 . 15 TRBV6-1 . CASSERGFPAYEQYF TGTGCCAGCAGTGAACGGGGGTTTCCCGCCTACGAGCAGTACTTC
TRBJ2-7 . 13 TRBV2 . CASSWGAAYEQYF TGTGCCAGCAGTTGGGGGGCAGCCTACGAGCAGTACTTC
TRBJ2-7 . 18 TRBV4-3 . CASSQEMNLTAVPYEQYF TGCGCCAGCAGCCAAGAGATGAACTTGACGGCCGTTCCCTACGAGCAGTACTTC
TRBJ1-1 . 12 TRBV5-5 . CASSPLSTEAFF TGTGCCAGCAGCCCTCTGAGCACTGAAGCTTTCTTT
TRBJ1-4 . 16 TRBV12-5 few CASASITTASLEKLFF TGTGCTAGTGCCTCGATCACGACAGCCTCCCTAGAAAAACTGTTTTTT
TRBJ1-2 TRBD1 16 TRBV14 . CASSHSRQGINYGYTF TGTGCCAGCAGCCACAGCAGACAGGGAATTAACTATGGCTACACCTTC
TRBJ1-2 . 16 TRBV5-5 . CASSWGGLLDTQGYTF TGTGCCAGCAGCTGGGGTGGGTTATTGGACACTCAAGGCTACACCTTC
TRBJ2-7 TRBD1 15 TRBV7-2 . CASSLGQGYPYEQYF TGTGCCAGCAGCTTAGGACAGGGGTATCCCTACGAGCAGTACTTC
TRBJ2-2 . 17 TRBV28 . CASIAEGVMLDTGELFF TGTGCCAGCATCGCCGAGGGGGTTATGTTGGACACCGGGGAGCTGTTTTTT
TRBJ2-6 . 13 TRBV6-5 . CASSKGGANVLTF TGTGCCAGCAGCAAGGGGGGGGCCAACGTCCTGACTTTC
TRBJ1-2 . 15 TRBV5-1 . CASSLTGGFYGGYTF TGCGCCAGCAGCTTGACAGGCGGCTTTTACGGGGGCTACACCTTC
TRBJ1-5 . 14 TRBV5-1 . CASSPGSSNQPQHF TGCGCCAGCAGCCCCGGGTCTAGCAATCAGCCCCAGCATTTT
TRBJ2-7 . 14 TRBV3-1/TRBV3-2 . CASSQGQDLYEQYF TGTGCCAGCAGCCAAGGACAGGACCTTTACGAGCAGTACTTC
TRBJ2-2 TRBD1 15 TRBV5-1 . CASSLRGREAGELFF TGCGCCAGCAGCTTAAGGGGGCGCGAAGCCGGGGAGCTGTTTTTT
TRBJ1-5 TRBD1 11 TRBV12-3/TRBV12-4 many CASSFGTAQHF TGTGCCAGCAGTTTTGGGACAGCCCAGCATTTT
TRBJ2-1 . 16 TRBV18 . CASSLTRRLEGDEQFF TGTGCCAGCTCACTGACCCGACGTCTTGAGGGGGATGAGCAGTTCTTC